One TCR beta chain is described in this entry. The antigen remains unidentified. These data belong to a study of cytomegalovirus exposure and HLA in healthy donors. For the study at large: A preliminary data release comprised 80 million or so unique TCRs obtained from HLA-typed donors. General study results and limits: Confirmation in vitro established that three CMV-associated chains were specific for CMV antigens.

It was with 60 Vbeta and 13 Jbeta primers that the PCR ran. Clones were sequenced by immunoSEQ multiplex PCR, and TCRdb holds only the in-frame ones, with some missing. The sample shows 160,000 or so clones, around 70% of them seen only once. Trimming took 9 bases from V and 3 from J, leaving 17 bases between them. The CDR3 is 14 residues long. Per germline, CDR1 MDHEN and CDR2 SYDVKM. This TCR was recovered from a man aged 18 to 30 in good health and CMV-seropositive. This chain connects TRBV28 to TRBJ1-2; D perhaps matches TRBD1 (6 bases). Input material: PBMCs. CDR3 region: CASNTGISDYGYTF. CDR3 DNA sequence: TGTGCCAGTAACACAGGGATTTCAGACTATGGCTACACCTTC.